One and the same sample provided the 20 T cell receptor beta chains below, sequenced in a study of breast tumors, draining lymph nodes, adjacent tissues. Each CDR3 protein is one row after TCRdb ran MiXCR on the multiplex PCR reads. The table records 140,000 or so distinct CDR3 sequences, 30% to 35% of them present only once. The lymph nodes were axillary draining lymph nodes from breast cancer patients. The sample taken for sequencing was axillary lymph node tissue. These receptors were collected from a female donor with breast cancer. Some clones in this sample may be carry-over from other donors' samples.

The table lists this clonotype with a count of one. The chain couples TRBV7-2 to TRBJ2-2, with 11 nucleotides matching TRBD2. The trim removed 1 base at V and 6 bases at J, leaving 1 base unmatched. The CDR3 contains 15 residues. The germline V gene encodes CDR1 SGHTA and CDR2 FQGNSA. CDR3: CASSLGSGGAGELFF. CDR3 DNA: TGTGCCAGCAGCTTAGGTAGCGGGGGGGCCGGGGAGCTGTTTTTT.

At least ten counts were recorded for this clonotype. The chain is built from TRBV6-1 and TRBJ2-7; the D gene could be TRBD1 or TRBD2 (6 bases each). Germline loops: CDR1 MNHNS, CDR2 SASEGT. V lost 5 bases and J 4 bases, leaving 15 bases between the germline ends. This CDR3 has 14 residues. The CDR3 DNA follows: TGTGCCAGCAGTCGAGGGGGGAAGAGATACGAGCAGTACTTC. Its translation is CASSRGGKRYEQYF.

This clonotype was counted at least ten times. This sequence may be a read error, since a much larger clone differs from it by one base. The chain combines TRBV20-1 with TRBJ2-7, with 8 bases identical to TRBD1. The CDR3 runs to 16 residues. V lost 4 bases to trimming and J lost 1 base; unmatched junction nucleotides: 12. Germline CDR1 reads DFQATT; CDR2 reads SNEGSKA (reference sequence). CDR3 amino acids: CSAKDPGQEASYEQYF. The CDR3 DNA reads as TGCAGTGCTAAGGACCCGGGACAGGAAGCTTCCTACGAGCAGTACTTC.

This clonotype was recorded at least ten times. Written as DNA, the CDR3 is TGTGCCAGCAGTTTATATGGGACAGGGGATAATCAGCCCCAGCATTTT. Amino acid sequence: CASSLYGTGDNQPQHF. V and J are TRBV28 and TRBJ1-5; 10 bases match TRBD1. The V gene end was trimmed by 1 base and the J gene end by 4 bases; junction bases not matched to a gene: 4. Germline values: CDR1 MDHEN, CDR2 SYDVKM. This CDR3 is built from 16 residues. Filled out from reference TRBV28 and TRBJ1-5, the complete variable domain reads DVKVTQSSRYLVKRTGEKVFLECVQDMDHENMFWYRQDPGLGLRLIYFSYDVKMKEKGDIPEGYSVSREKKERFSLILESASTNQTSMYLCASSLYGTGDNQPQHFGDGTRLSIL.

The genes are TRBV7-9 and TRBJ2-1; D call uncertain. Trimming removed 7 bases from V and 1 base from J, with 20 bases in between. CDR3 size: 17 residues. CDR1 is SEHNR, CDR2 FQNEAQ, per germline (reference sequence). The CDR3 nucleotides are TGTGCCAGCACCCCGTGGCAGTCGGGCCCATCCTACAATGAGCAGTTCTTC. It is translated as CASTPWQSGPSYNEQFF.

The V gene is TRBV12-3 or TRBV12-4, the J gene TRBJ1-2; D uncertain. The V end was cut by 3 bases, the J end by 2 bases, with 10 bases between. The CDR3 contains 14 residues. The CDR3 here is CASSLPGKNYGYTF. As DNA, the CDR3 is TGTGCCAGCAGTTTGCCCGGGAAGAACTATGGCTACACCTTC.

The chain uses TRBV3-1 and TRBJ1-1, with D unresolved. The CDR3 loop spans 13 amino acids. Germline loops: CDR1 LGHDT, CDR2 YNNKEL (reference sequence). V was shortened by 2 bases and J by 11 bases, with 15 bases between the two germline ends. The CDR3 nucleotides read TGTGCCAGCAGCCAACAGTTTACACGAGGTGCTTTCTTT. This codes for CASSQQFTRGAFF.

This clonotype was detected many times. This sequence joins TRBV7-9 and TRBJ2-7; D is possibly TRBD2 (5 bases). There are 18 residues in the CDR3. V gave up 5 bases and J gave up 1 base, with 24 bases separating them. The germline V gene has CDR1 SEHNR and CDR2 FQNEAQ (reference sequence). CDR3 sequence reads: CASSPGLRVGEGSYEQYV. The CDR3 nucleotides are TGTGCCAGCAGCCCGGGATTACGGGTAGGTGAAGGATCCTACGAGCAGTACGTC.

There are many counts of this clonotype. Compared with germline, one end of the junction differs, possibly owing to a read error. V usage is TRBV7-9 and J usage is TRBJ2-2; 9 positions match TRBD1. The CDR3 is 18 amino acids. Germline CDR1 and CDR2: SEHNR and FQNEAQ (reference sequence). In nucleotides, the CDR3 is TGTGCCGGCAGCTTAGTAGAAGGGACAGGGACGAACACCGGGGAGCTGTTTTTT. As protein: CAGSLVEGTGTNTGELFF.

V and J are TRBV28 and TRBJ1-5; D is ambiguous. Trimming took off 10 bases at V and 6 bases at J, with 16 bases between the two ends. This CDR3 comprises 13 residues. CDR1 is MDHEN and CDR2 is SYDVKM in the germline V gene. The CDR3 sequence is CATIYSGSQPQHF. The CDR3 DNA reads as TGTGCCACAATTTACAGCGGGTCTCAGCCCCAGCATTTT.

V gene TRBV6-5 combines with J gene TRBJ2-5, with a tentative D call TRBD1 (9 bases). Germline CDR1 MNHEY, CDR2 SVGAGI. The CDR3 has 20 residues. The germline V and J ends were trimmed by 2 bases and 5 bases, with 30 bases remaining between them. The CDR3 region is CASSYPGTGSSGFPGETQYF. Written as DNA, the CDR3 is TGTGCCAGCAGTTACCCGGGGACAGGGTCTAGCGGGTTTCCAGGGGAGACCCAGTACTTC.

This clonotype has ten or more counts. CDR3: CASRTSGGRETQYF. The CDR3 DNA sequence: TGTGCCAGCAGGACTAGCGGGGGTAGGGAGACCCAGTACTTC. The rearrangement links TRBV6-1 to TRBJ2-5, with TRBD2 matching 12 bases. CDR1 and CDR2 (germline): MNHNS, SASEGT. The trim removed 6 bases at V and 5 bases at J, leaving 4 bases unmatched. There are 14 residues in the CDR3.

This clonotype was picked up a small number of times. A much larger clone differs from this one at a single base, so this may be a read error. The chain couples TRBV5-4 to TRBJ2-3; D remains ambiguous. This CDR3 is 14 amino acids long. Trimming took off 4 bases at V and 8 bases at J, with 17 bases between the two ends. Germline V gene sequence: CDR1 SGHNT, CDR2 YYREEE (reference sequence). The CDR3 coding sequence is TGTGCCAGCAGCCCGGGCGGTTTGTCAGGTACGCAGTATTTT. It codes for CASSPGGLSGTQYF.

This clonotype was seen repeatedly, ten times or more. This chain uses TRBV19 with TRBJ2-6, with D possibly called TRBD1 or TRBD2 (5 bases each). The CDR3 contains 18 residues. V lost 4 bases and J 3 bases, leaving 19 bases between the germline ends. Germline V lookup: CDR1 LNHDA, CDR2 SQIVND (reference sequence). As DNA, the CDR3 is TGTGCCAGTAGTACGGGACGTTCTGCGGAAAGTGGGGCCAACGTCCTGACTTTC. Translation gives CASSTGRSAESGANVLTF.

V usage is TRBV20-1 and J usage is TRBJ1-1, with 9 bases identical to TRBD1. The V gene's germline CDR1 is DFQATT and CDR2 SNEGSKA (reference sequence). CDR3 size: 16 residues. Trimming at V came to 5 bases and at J to 4 bases, leaving 14 bases not matched to a gene. The CDR3 nucleotides read TGCAGTGCTCGCCCTGACTTGGGACAGGGTGGCACTGAAGCTTTCTTT. Translating gives CSARPDLGQGGTEAFF.

To note about this clonotype: This CDR3 fails to terminate in the conserved phenylalanine or tryptophan, so it likely reflects a read error. This chain joins TRBV7-2 and TRBJ2-5; 7 positions match TRBD2. Unmatched junction bases numbered 1, after V lost 4 bases and J lost 5 bases. Germline V gives CDR1 SGHTA, CDR2 FQGNSA. This CDR3 spans 12 amino acids. In DNA, the CDR3 is TGTGCCAGCAGCTCTAGCGGCGAGACCCAGTACCTT. Its translation is CASSSSGETQYL.

This clonotype has at least ten counts. V and J are TRBV5-6 and TRBJ1-4, with 11 nucleotides matching TRBD1. V shed 4 bases, J shed 3 bases, and the junction held 5 bases outside the gene matches. The germline V gene has CDR1 SGHDT and CDR2 YYEEEE. The CDR3 is 16 residues long. The CDR3 region has the DNA TGTGCCAGCAGCACGGACAGGGGGCAGCCTAATGAAAAACTGTTTTTT. Residues: CASSTDRGQPNEKLFF.

This clonotype was observed at least ten times. This chain uses TRBV9 with TRBJ1-4; D unclear. The CDR3 has 13 amino acids. V lost 2 bases and J 7 bases, leaving 9 bases between the germline ends. The germline CDR1 and CDR2 sequences are SGDLS and YYNGEE. CDR3 DNA: TGTGCCAGCAGCGTGTCTTGGGGTGAAAAACTGTTTTTT. Translated: CASSVSWGEKLFF. The full variable domain, with the rest looked up from reference TRBV9 and TRBJ1-4, is DSGVTQTPKHLITATGQRVTLRCSPRSGDLSVYWYQQSLDQGLQFLIQYYNGEERAKGNILERFSAQQFPDLHSELNLSSLELGDSALYFCASSVSWGEKLFFGSGTQLSVL.

This clonotype was detected ten times or more. The gene calls are TRBV5-6 and TRBJ1-5; tentatively, D is TRBD1 (5 bases). The V and J ends lost 4 bases and 7 bases respectively, with 15 bases between them. CDR1 is SGHDT and CDR2 is YYEEEE in the germline V gene. The length of the CDR3 is 14 residues. The CDR3 sequence: CASSHGHDFQPQHF. The CDR3 nucleotides are TGTGCCAGCAGCCACGGACATGACTTCCAGCCCCAGCATTTT.

This clonotype was seen at least ten times. The chain has TRBV5-6 and TRBJ1-3; no clear D gene. CDR1 SGHDT and CDR2 YYEEEE come from the germline V gene. The CDR3 is made up of 14 amino acids. Trimming cost V 5 bases and J 1 base, with 10 bases left between them. The CDR3 loop reads CASRTGLSGNTIYF. The CDR3 nucleotides read TGTGCCAGCAGGACGGGTCTATCTGGAAACACCATATATTTT. Drawing the rest from reference TRBV5-6 and TRBJ1-3, the complete variable domain is DAGVTQSPTHLIKTRGQQVTLRCSPKSGHDTVSWYQQALGQGPQFIFQYYEEEERQRGNFPDRFSGHQFPNYSSELNVNALLLGDSALYLCASRTGLSGNTIYFGEGSWLTVV.